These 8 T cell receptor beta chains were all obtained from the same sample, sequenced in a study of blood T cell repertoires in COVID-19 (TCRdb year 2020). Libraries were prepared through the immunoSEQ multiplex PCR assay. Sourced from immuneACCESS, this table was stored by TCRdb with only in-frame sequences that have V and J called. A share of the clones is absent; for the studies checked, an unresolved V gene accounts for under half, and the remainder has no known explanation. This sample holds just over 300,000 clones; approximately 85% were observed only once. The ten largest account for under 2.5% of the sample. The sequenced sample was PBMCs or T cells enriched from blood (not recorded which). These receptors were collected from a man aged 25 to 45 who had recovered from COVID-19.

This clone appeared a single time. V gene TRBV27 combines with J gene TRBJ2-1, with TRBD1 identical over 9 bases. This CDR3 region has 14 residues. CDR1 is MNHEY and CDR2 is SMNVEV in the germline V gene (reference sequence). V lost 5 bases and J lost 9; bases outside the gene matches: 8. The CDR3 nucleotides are TGTGCCAGCAGTACCGGGACAGGGCTTAGTGAGCAGTTCTTC. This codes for CASSTGTGLSEQFF.

CDR3 region: CASSLLGGQPQHF. The CDR3 nucleotides are TGTGCCAGCAGTTTATTAGGAGGGCAGCCCCAGCATTTT. The chain has TRBV27 and TRBJ1-5; D not resolved. The CDR3 loop spans 13 amino acids. The germline V gene encodes CDR1 MNHEY and CDR2 SMNVEV (reference sequence). Between the trimmed V and J ends, which lost 1 base and 7 bases, there was a span of 8 bases.

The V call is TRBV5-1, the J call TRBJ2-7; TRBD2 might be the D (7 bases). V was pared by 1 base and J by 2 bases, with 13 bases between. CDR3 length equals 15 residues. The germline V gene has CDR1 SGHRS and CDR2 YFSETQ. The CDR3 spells CASSLHRGAPYEQYF. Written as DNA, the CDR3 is TGCGCCAGCAGCTTGCACCGGGGGGCCCCCTACGAGCAGTACTTC.

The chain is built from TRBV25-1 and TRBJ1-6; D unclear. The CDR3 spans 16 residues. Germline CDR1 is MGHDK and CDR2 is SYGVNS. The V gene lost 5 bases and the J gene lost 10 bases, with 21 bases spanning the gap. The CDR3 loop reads CASSSMLSGGLSPLHF. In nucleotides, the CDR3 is TGTGCCAGCAGTTCAATGCTTTCCGGTGGTTTGTCACCCCTCCACTTT.

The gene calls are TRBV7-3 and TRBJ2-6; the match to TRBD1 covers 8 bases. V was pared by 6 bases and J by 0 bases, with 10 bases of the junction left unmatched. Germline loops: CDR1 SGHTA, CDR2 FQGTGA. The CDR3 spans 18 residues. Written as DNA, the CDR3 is TGTGCCAGCAGTTACCTGGGACAGGCAAACTCTGGGGCCAACGTCCTGACTTTC. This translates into CASSYLGQANSGANVLTF.

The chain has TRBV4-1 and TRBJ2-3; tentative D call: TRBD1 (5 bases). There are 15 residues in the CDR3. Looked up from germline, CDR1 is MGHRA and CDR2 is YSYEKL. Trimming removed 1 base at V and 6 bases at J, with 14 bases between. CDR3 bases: TGCGCCAGCAGCCAAGGTCCAGGGTCGGTGGATACGCAGTATTTT. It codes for CASSQGPGSVDTQYF.

CDR3 protein: CASRRDRLLEQFF. In DNA form, the CDR3 reads TGTGCCAGCAGGCGGGACCGCCTCCTTGAGCAGTTCTTC. The V gene is TRBV5-4, the J gene TRBJ2-1, with D perhaps TRBD2 (6 bases). Trimming pared 5 bases from V and 9 bases from J, leaving 15 bases between. Germline CDR1 and CDR2: SGHNT and YYREEE (reference sequence). The CDR3 covers 13 residues.

CDR3 nucleotides: TGCGCCAGCAGCGTACCCAGAGAGACCCAGTACTTC. It translates to CASSVPRETQYF. This chain links TRBV5-1 with TRBJ2-5, with unresolved D. CDR3 length equals 12 residues. Trimming took 4 bases from V and 4 from J, leaving 8 bases between them. The V gene's germline CDR1 is SGHRS and CDR2 YFSETQ.